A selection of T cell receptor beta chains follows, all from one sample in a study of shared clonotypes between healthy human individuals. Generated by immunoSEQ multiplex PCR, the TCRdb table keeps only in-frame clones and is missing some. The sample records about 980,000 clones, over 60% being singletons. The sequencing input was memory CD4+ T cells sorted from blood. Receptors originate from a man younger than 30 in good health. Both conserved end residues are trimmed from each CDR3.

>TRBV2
ASGRTGALF
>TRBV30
ASSGSLAGSTDTQY
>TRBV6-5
ASSLQGVNEKLF
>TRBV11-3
ASSLTTGISGNTIY
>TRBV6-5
ASSYPGGSAYEQY
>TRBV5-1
ASSLDQGRGYT
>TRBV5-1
ASSLEGQGAVAKNIQY
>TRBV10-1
ASSESQSGEQY
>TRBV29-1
SVGDFNYGYT
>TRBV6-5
ASGSAGTGGDYT
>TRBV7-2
ASSPGQFNQPQH
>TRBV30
AWSARLTGGIQPQH
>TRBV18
ASLATRQETQY
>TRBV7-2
ASSQIQGPYGYT
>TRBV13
ASSLGGTAEQY
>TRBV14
ASSQETVGSPLH
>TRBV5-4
ASSGGDFNYGYT
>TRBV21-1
ATSGAGHNEQF
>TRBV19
ASSIRGLAHEQY
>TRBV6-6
ASGPTGTGNEKLF
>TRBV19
ASSGSLGNQPQH
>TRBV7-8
ASSLTGPTEAF